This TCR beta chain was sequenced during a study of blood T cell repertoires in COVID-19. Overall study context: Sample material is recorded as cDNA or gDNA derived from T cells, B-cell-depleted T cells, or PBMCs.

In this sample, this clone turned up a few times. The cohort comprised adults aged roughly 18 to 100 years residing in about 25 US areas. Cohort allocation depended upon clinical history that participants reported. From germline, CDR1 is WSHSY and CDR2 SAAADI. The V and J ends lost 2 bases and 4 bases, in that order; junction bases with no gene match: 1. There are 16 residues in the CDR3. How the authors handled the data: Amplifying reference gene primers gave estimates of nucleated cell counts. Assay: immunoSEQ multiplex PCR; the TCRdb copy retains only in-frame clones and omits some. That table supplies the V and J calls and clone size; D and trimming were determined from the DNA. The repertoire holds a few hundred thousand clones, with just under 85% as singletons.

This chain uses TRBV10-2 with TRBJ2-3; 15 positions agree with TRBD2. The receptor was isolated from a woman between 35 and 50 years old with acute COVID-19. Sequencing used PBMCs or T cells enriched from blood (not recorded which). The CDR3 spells CASSEGLAGGSDTQYF. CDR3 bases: TGCGCCAGCAGTGAGGGACTAGCGGGAGGGTCAGATACGCAGTATTTT.